This record concerns one T cell receptor beta chain sequence. This table comes from immunoSEQ multiplex PCR, and its TCRdb copy is limited to in-frame clones, with some not included. The repertoire holds 300,000 or so clones, with 89% as singletons. The entry originates in a study of blood T cell repertoires in COVID-19. Germline CDR1 is SGDLS and CDR2 is YYNGEE. V lost 3 bases and J lost 4; bases outside the gene matches: 12. There are 16 residues in the CDR3. The source material was PBMCs or T cells enriched from blood (not recorded which). The receptor was derived from a woman in her forties or fifties who had been exposed to COVID-19. The chain links TRBV9 to TRBJ1-1; 7 bases fit TRBD1. CDR3 sequence reads: CASSEVTGTPGTEAFF. CDR3 sequence (DNA): TGTGCCAGCAGCGAAGTGACAGGGACACCGGGCACTGAAGCTTTCTTT.